Each of the 19 T cell receptor beta chains below was sequenced from the same sample in a study of blood T cell repertoires in COVID-19 (dated by TCRdb to about 2020). Library generation was performed with the immunoSEQ multiplex PCR assay. In its TCRdb copy, this immuneACCESS table keeps in-frame sequences only and misses some clones. Where compared with another copy, unresolved V genes explain less than half of these, and the others have no known cause. The table for this sample lists about 170,000 clones; about 80% of them were counted only once. Approximately 2.4% of the sample belongs to the ten largest clones. The sequenced material came from peripheral blood. The receptors derive from a human donor with acute or convalescent COVID-19. The donor label of this sample is uncertain.

The chain links TRBV6-2 or TRBV6-3 to TRBJ1-5; 8 bases fit TRBD1. V was pared by 6 bases and J by 5 bases, with 3 bases of the junction left unmatched. The CDR3 contains 13 residues. Germline-derived CDR1 and CDR2 are MNHEY and SVGEGT. DNA of the CDR3: TGTGCCAGCAGCATGGACAGGGATCAGCCCCAGCATTTT. This sequence encodes CASSMDRDQPQHF.

The V call is TRBV6-2 or TRBV6-3, the J call TRBJ2-7, with a tentative D call TRBD1 (5 bases). Trimming stripped 0 bases from V and 3 bases from J, with 9 bases between. CDR1 and CDR2 (germline): MNHEY, SVGEGT. This CDR3 is 14 amino acids long. The DNA of the CDR3 is TGTGCCAGCAGTTACTCGGACATCCTCTACGAGCAGTACTTC. It is translated as CASSYSDILYEQYF.

This chain uses TRBV19 with TRBJ2-2, with D perhaps TRBD2 (7 bases). This CDR3 is 14 amino acids long. Germline-derived CDR1 and CDR2 are LNHDA and SQIVND (reference sequence). With 7 bases removed from V and 7 bases from J, the gap between germline ends came to 16 bases. This chain's CDR3 is CASKGEGRNGELFF. CDR3 in DNA: TGTGCCAGTAAGGGGGAGGGGCGAAACGGGGAGCTGTTTTTT. Variable domain in full (rest from reference TRBV19 and TRBJ2-2): DGGITQSPKYLFRKEGQNVTLSCEQNLNHDAMYWYRQDPGQGLRLIYYSQIVNDFQKGDIAEGYSVSREKKESFPLTVTSAQKNPTAFYLCASKGEGRNGELFFGEGSRLTVL.

The rearrangement joins TRBV25-1 to TRBJ2-7, with D unresolved. The germline V and J ends were trimmed by 1 base and 2 bases, with 9 bases remaining between them. Germline lookup yields CDR1 MGHDK and CDR2 SYGVNS. This CDR3 has 14 amino acids. The CDR3 DNA follows: TGTGCCAGCAGTGAATCGGTGGTTCCCTACGAGCAGTACTTC. Translation: CASSESVVPYEQYF.

The chain recombines TRBV18 with TRBJ2-5; the match to TRBD2 covers 9 bases. This CDR3 has 16 amino acids. Trimming removed 3 bases from V and 4 bases from J; junction bases left unmatched: 9. Looked up from germline, CDR1 is KGHSH and CDR2 is LQKENI. The CDR3 nucleotides are TGTGCCAGCTCACCGGTGGCGGGAGGGCCGGTAGAGACCCAGTACTTC. This translates into CASSPVAGGPVETQYF.

The chain couples TRBV11-3 to TRBJ1-2, with D perhaps matching TRBD1 (5 bases). Germline loops: CDR1 SGHNT, CDR2 YENEEA. Trimming pared 7 bases from V and 3 bases from J, leaving 24 bases between. The CDR3 has 17 amino acids. DNA of the CDR3: TGTGCCAGCACCGTCTTGGGAAAGCGGGGGAAGGACTATGGCTACACCTTC. Protein sequence: CASTVLGKRGKDYGYTF.

This chain's CDR3 is CAWSPRQGRGANVLTF. CDR3 sequence (DNA): TGTGCCTGGTCACCAAGACAGGGGCGAGGGGCCAACGTCCTGACTTTC. The chain joins TRBV30 to TRBJ2-6, with 8 bases lining up with TRBD1. J was trimmed by 4 bases and V by 5 bases; bases with no gene match: 10. The V gene's germline CDR1 is GTSNPN and CDR2 SVGIG (reference sequence). The CDR3 covers 16 residues.

The chain links TRBV7-9 to TRBJ2-2; D call uncertain. The CDR3 has 14 amino acids. Germline assignment: CDR1 SEHNR and CDR2 FQNEAQ (reference sequence). Trimming removed 6 bases from V and 7 bases from J, with 15 bases in between. Written as DNA, the CDR3 is TGTGCCAGCAGACCACCTACGGTTAGCGGGGAGCTGTTTTTT. This sequence encodes CASRPPTVSGELFF.

This chain uses TRBV2 with TRBJ1-5, with D maybe TRBD1 (6 bases). The CDR3 contains 14 residues. CDR1 is SNHLY and CDR2 is FYNNEI in the germline V gene. Trimming removed 6 bases from V and 6 bases from J, with 15 bases in between. CDR3 sequence reads: CASRGDQGIQPQHF. For the CDR3, the DNA is TGTGCCAGCAGAGGAGACCAGGGGATTCAGCCCCAGCATTTT.

This chain uses TRBV2 with TRBJ2-1, with D possibly matching TRBD2 (5 bases). The CDR3 contains 14 residues. Trimming took 8 bases from V and 2 from J, leaving 13 bases between them. Germline loops: CDR1 SNHLY, CDR2 FYNNEI. In DNA, the CDR3 is TGTGCCAGCTCTCCTAGCAGAGCCTACAATGAGCAGTTCTTC. Translated: CASSPSRAYNEQFF. Looking up the rest from reference TRBV2 and TRBJ2-1 gives the full variable domain: EPEVTQTPSHQVTQMGQEVILRCVPISNHLYFYWYRQILGQKVEFLVSFYNNEISEKSEIFDDQFSVERPDGSNFTLKIRSTKLEDSAMYFCASSPSRAYNEQFFGPGTRLTVL.

The V gene is TRBV27, the J gene TRBJ2-2; TRBD2 agrees at 12 bases. The junction had 6 bases not matched to a gene; V was cut back by 1 base and J by 3 bases. The CDR3 has 18 residues. In germline, CDR1 is MNHEY, CDR2 SMNVEV (reference sequence). The CDR3 DNA follows: TGTGCCAGCAGTTTATTGACTAGCGGGAGCATGTACACCGGGGAGCTGTTTTTT. It translates to CASSLLTSGSMYTGELFF.

This chain links TRBV7-3 with TRBJ2-6; possible D gene TRBD1, 6 bases. The CDR3 contains 16 residues. V dropped 3 bases and J dropped 3 bases, with 12 bases sitting between them. Germline V CDR1 and CDR2: SGHTA, FQGTGA. The CDR3 region has the DNA TGTGCCAGCAGCTTGATTGGGGGCGGTGGGGCCAACGTCCTGACTTTC. Encoded protein: CASSLIGGGGANVLTF.

The chain combines TRBV11-2 with TRBJ2-1, with 12 nucleotides matching TRBD2. The CDR3 covers 17 residues. CDR1 SGHAT and CDR2 FQNNGV come from the germline V gene. Trimming took 2 bases from V and 3 from J; bases not matched to a gene: 5. Written as DNA, the CDR3 is TGTGCCAGCAGCTTAAGACTAGCGGGAGCGCTCTACAATGAGCAGTTCTTC. Amino acids: CASSLRLAGALYNEQFF.

The chain uses TRBV7-2 and TRBJ2-3; 12 bases map to TRBD2. Trimming removed 5 bases from V and 4 bases from J; junction bases left unmatched: 13. CDR1 is SGHTA and CDR2 is FQGNSA in the germline V gene. This CDR3 spans 18 amino acids. The CDR3 DNA reads as TGTGCCAGCAGCGTGACTAGCGGGGGCCTGTTAACTTCAGATACGCAGTATTTT. It specifies CASSVTSGGLLTSDTQYF.

J is TRBJ2-3 and V is TRBV2; the match to TRBD2 covers 8 bases. The CDR3 is 14 amino acids. Germline trimming cut 8 bases from V and 4 bases from J; bases unmatched to any gene: 8. The germline gives CDR1 SNHLY, CDR2 FYNNEI. CDR3 nucleotides: TGTGCCAGCTATGGGCGGGGGGCCGCAGATACGCAGTATTTT. Its protein is CASYGRGAADTQYF.

The chain combines TRBV2 with TRBJ2-3; the D is unclear. Germline V CDR1 and CDR2: SNHLY, FYNNEI. Trimming took 7 bases from V and 2 from J, leaving 10 bases between them. CDR3 length: 13 residues. The CDR3 loop reads CASTRQFTDTQYF. The CDR3 nucleotides are TGTGCCAGCACTAGGCAATTCACAGATACGCAGTATTTT.

The V call is TRBV3-1 (or the pseudogene TRBV3-2), the J call TRBJ1-3, with D uncertain. The V end lost 3 bases, the J end lost 2 bases, and 11 bases lay between the germline ends. Germline CDR1 reads LGHDT; CDR2 reads YNNKEL (reference sequence). The CDR3 loop spans 15 amino acids. The CDR3 DNA reads TGTGCCAGCAGCCATGATTCAGGTGCTGGAAACACCATATATTTT. Encoded protein: CASSHDSGAGNTIYF.

This chain connects TRBV5-1 to TRBJ1-6; 7 bases align to TRBD1. The V gene's germline CDR1 is SGHRS and CDR2 YFSETQ. CDR3 size: 13 residues. The junction had 3 bases not matched to a gene; V was cut back by 3 bases and J by 9 bases. The CDR3 DNA is TGCGCCAGCAGCTCGGACAGGCTTTCACCCCTCCACTTT. It yields the protein CASSSDRLSPLHF.

Only one count was recorded for this clone. Here the CDR3 reads CASNGWGELFF. The CDR3, as DNA: TGTGCCAGTAACGGTTGGGGGGAGCTGTTTTTT. The rearrangement uses TRBV19 and TRBJ2-2, with D hard to call. Between the trimmed V and J ends, which lost 7 bases and 8 bases, there was a span of 8 bases. This CDR3 is 11 amino acids long. Germline-derived CDR1 and CDR2 are LNHDA and SQIVND (reference sequence).